The clone carrying this T cell receptor beta chain was counted once. Time point in this sample: late/post reinfection, 12 to 24 weeks after detection. The sorted cells went straight to TCR sequencing with no prior in vitro expansion. Control naive CD8 T cells came from a couple of donors at all three reinfection time points. The germline V gene has CDR1 SGHRS and CDR2 YFSETQ. The CDR3 sequence is 16 residues long. The V gene lost 1 base and the J gene lost 3 bases, with 13 bases spanning the gap. This sample stems from a study of memory CD8 T cells in hepatitis C reinfection. The method was immunoSEQ multiplex PCR; TCRdb's version includes in-frame clones alone and lacks a portion of them. The sample shows just over 45,000 clones, approximately 89% of them seen only once.

The chain joins TRBV5-1 to TRBJ2-2; maybe TRBD2 (6 bases). The material sequenced was naive CD8+ T cells sorted from blood. The clonotype comes from a man aged 18 to 35 with hepatitis C virus infection. CDR3 DNA sequence: TGCGCCAGCAGCTTGCTGAGTAGCGGCGACACCGGGGAGCTGTTTTTT. Protein: CASSLLSSGDTGELFF.